Presented here are 6 T cell receptor beta chains from one specimen sequenced in a study of T cell responses to AZD1222 COVID-19 vaccine. The method was immunoSEQ multiplex PCR; TCRdb's version includes in-frame clones alone and lacks a portion of them. This sample has about 64,000 clones; under 95% occur once, and the top ten carry less than 7%. Sequenced material: peripheral blood, taken 28 days after the second dose of the MenACWY control vaccine. The receptors here all came from an adult who received the MenACWY meningococcal vaccine as a control.

The chain uses TRBV30 and TRBJ2-3; 10 bases fit TRBD2. V shed 8 bases and J 3 bases; nucleotides not matched to a gene: 11. The CDR3 has 15 amino acids. CDR1 and CDR2 from the germline V gene are GTSNPN and SVGIG (reference sequence). CDR3 sequence (DNA): TGTGCCGTGGGTGGTCTAGCGGGAGTAACAGATACGCAGTATTTT. Translated, it gives CAVGGLAGVTDTQYF.

This chain links TRBV2 with TRBJ1-1; possibly TRBD1 for D (6 bases). The CDR3 consists of 13 residues. Germline lookup yields CDR1 SNHLY and CDR2 FYNNEI. V was trimmed by 6 bases and J by 4 bases, leaving 12 bases between them. In nucleotides, the CDR3 is TGTGCCAGCAGCGGGGGCGGGAGCACTGAAGCTTTCTTT. This codes for CASSGGGSTEAFF.

This clone showed up just once. Distinct nucleotide sequences in the sample also encode this CDR3. This chain connects TRBV9 to TRBJ2-7; 7 bases are a match to TRBD1. Germline V gene sequence: CDR1 SGDLS, CDR2 YYNGEE. V trimming: 3 bases; J trimming: 2 bases; junction bases outside the gene matches: 5. The CDR3 totals 14 residues. The CDR3 nucleotides are TGTGCCAGCAGCGCCGGGGACAGCCCCTACGAGCAGTACTTC. Translation gives CASSAGDSPYEQYF. Variable domain in full (rest from reference TRBV9 and TRBJ2-7): DSGVTQTPKHLITATGQRVTLRCSPRSGDLSVYWYQQSLDQGLQFLIQYYNGEERAKGNILERFSAQQFPDLHSELNLSSLELGDSALYFCASSAGDSPYEQYFGPGTRLTVT.

J is TRBJ1-2 and V is TRBV27; D is unclear. V dropped 5 bases and J dropped 8 bases, with 15 bases sitting between them. The CDR3 sequence is 13 residues long. Per germline, CDR1 MNHEY and CDR2 SMNVEV (reference sequence). The CDR3 here is CASSDFLSGGYTF. In nucleotides, the CDR3 is TGTGCCAGCAGTGATTTCCTAAGCGGAGGCTACACCTTC.

Written as DNA, the CDR3 is TGTGCCAGCAGGGTACAGGCGTCCTACGAGCAGTACTTC. It codes for CASRVQASYEQYF. The chain joins TRBV12-3 or TRBV12-4 to TRBJ2-7; weak D call: TRBD1 (5 bases). V was trimmed by 6 bases and J by 1 base, leaving 10 bases between them. The CDR3 is made up of 13 amino acids.

V is TRBV2 and J is TRBJ1-5; no firm D call. V shed 6 bases and J shed 4 bases, with 13 bases lying between them. Germline values: CDR1 SNHLY, CDR2 FYNNEI. The CDR3 is 14 amino acids. The CDR3 reads CASSQRQLNQPQHF. CDR3 DNA: TGTGCCAGCAGCCAGCGGCAGTTGAATCAGCCCCAGCATTTT.